The TCR beta chain under discussion was sequenced for a study of blood T cell repertoires in COVID-19. Study in general: COVID-19 samples from acute and convalescent phases originated in the United States, Italy and Spain. Sample material is recorded as cDNA or gDNA derived from T cells, B-cell-depleted T cells, or PBMCs.

Under the authors' procedure: From reference gene primer amplification, estimates of nucleated cell counts were derived. Here immunoSEQ multiplex PCR was the method, and the copy in TCRdb shows in-frame clones only, minus some. V, J and clone size are taken as reported in that table, and D and trimming were inferred from the DNA itself. There are 170,000 or so clones in the sample; around nine tenths occur only once, and 0.7% to 0.9% lies in the top ten. V lost 2 bases and J 0 bases, leaving 10 bases between the germline ends. The CDR3 has 15 residues. Germline CDR1 reads MNHEY; CDR2 reads SVGEGT. The chain combines TRBV6-2 or TRBV6-3 with TRBJ1-1; possibly TRBD1 for D (5 bases). The sample taken for sequencing was peripheral blood. This TCR came from a woman aged 18-30 years who had recovered from COVID-19. CDR3 sequence: CASSYPRQLNTEAFF. The CDR3 DNA reads as TGTGCCAGCAGTTACCCCAGACAGTTGAACACTGAAGCTTTCTTT.